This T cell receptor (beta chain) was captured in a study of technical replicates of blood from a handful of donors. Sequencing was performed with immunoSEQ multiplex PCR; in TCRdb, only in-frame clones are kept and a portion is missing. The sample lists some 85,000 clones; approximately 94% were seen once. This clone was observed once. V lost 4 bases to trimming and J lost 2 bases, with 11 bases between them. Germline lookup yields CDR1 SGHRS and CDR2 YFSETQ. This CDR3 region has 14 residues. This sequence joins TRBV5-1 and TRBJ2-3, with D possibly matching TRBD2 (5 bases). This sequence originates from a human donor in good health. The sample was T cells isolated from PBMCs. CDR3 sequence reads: CASSPRDNTDTQYF. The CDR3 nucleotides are TGCGCCAGCAGCCCCCGGGATAACACAGATACGCAGTATTTT.